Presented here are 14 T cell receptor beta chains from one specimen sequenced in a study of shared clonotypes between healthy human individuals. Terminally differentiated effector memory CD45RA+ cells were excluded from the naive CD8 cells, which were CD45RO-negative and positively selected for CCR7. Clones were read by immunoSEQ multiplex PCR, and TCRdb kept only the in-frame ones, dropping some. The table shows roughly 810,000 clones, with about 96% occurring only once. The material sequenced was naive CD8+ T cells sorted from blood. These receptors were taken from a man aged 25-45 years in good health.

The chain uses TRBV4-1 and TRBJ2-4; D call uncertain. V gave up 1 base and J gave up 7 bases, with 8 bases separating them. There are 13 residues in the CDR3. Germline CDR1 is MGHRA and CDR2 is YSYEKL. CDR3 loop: CASSQVDANIQYF. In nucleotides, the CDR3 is TGCGCCAGCAGCCAAGTCGACGCCAACATTCAGTACTTC.

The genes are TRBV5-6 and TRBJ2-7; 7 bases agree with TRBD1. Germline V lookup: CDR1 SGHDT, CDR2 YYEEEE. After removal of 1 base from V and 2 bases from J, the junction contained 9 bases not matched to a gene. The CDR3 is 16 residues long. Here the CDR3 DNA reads TGTGCCAGCAGCTTGAGGTTCGGGACAGCAGCCTACGAGCAGTACTTC. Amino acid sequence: CASSLRFGTAAYEQYF.

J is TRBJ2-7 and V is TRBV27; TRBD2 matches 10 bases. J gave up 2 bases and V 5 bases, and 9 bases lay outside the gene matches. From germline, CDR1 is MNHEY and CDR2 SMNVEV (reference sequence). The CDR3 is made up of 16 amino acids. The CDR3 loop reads CASSLSRGTSAYEQYF. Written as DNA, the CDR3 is TGTGCCAGCAGTCTAAGCCGGGGGACTAGCGCCTACGAGCAGTACTTC.

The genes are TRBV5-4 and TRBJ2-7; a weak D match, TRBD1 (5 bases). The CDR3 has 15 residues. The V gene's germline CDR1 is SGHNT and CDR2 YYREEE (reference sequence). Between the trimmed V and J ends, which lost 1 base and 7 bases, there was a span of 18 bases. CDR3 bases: TGTGCCAGCAGCTTGAAAGGGGCCTCTTGGAGAGAGCAGTACTTC. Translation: CASSLKGASWREQYF. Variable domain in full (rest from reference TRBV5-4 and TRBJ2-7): ETGVTQSPTHLIKTRGQQVTLRCSSQSGHNTVSWYQQALGQGPQFIFQYYREEENGRGNFPPRFSGLQFPNYSSELNVNALELDDSALYLCASSLKGASWREQYFGPGTRLTVT.

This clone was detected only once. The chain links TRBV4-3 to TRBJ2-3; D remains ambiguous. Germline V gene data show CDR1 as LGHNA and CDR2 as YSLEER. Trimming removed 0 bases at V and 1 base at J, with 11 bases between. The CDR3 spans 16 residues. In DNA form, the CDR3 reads TGCGCCAGCAGCCAAGATACCCCCACGGGCACAGATACGCAGTATTTT. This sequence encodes CASSQDTPTGTDTQYF.

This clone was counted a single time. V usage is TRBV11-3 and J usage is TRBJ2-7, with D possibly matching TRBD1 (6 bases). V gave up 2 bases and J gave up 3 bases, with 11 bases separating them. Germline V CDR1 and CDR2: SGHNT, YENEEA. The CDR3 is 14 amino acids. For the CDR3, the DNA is TGTGCCAGCAGCTTATACGAGGGGGACTACGAGCAGTACTTC. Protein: CASSLYEGDYEQYF.

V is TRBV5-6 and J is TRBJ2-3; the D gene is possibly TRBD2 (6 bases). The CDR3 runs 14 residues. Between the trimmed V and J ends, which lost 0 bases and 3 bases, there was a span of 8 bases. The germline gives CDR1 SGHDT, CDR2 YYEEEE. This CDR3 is CASSLGGGTDTQYF. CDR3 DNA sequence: TGTGCCAGCAGCTTGGGGGGAGGAACAGATACGCAGTATTTT. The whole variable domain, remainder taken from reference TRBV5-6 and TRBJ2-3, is DAGVTQSPTHLIKTRGQQVTLRCSPKSGHDTVSWYQQALGQGPQFIFQYYEEEERQRGNFPDRFSGHQFPNYSSELNVNALLLGDSALYLCASSLGGGTDTQYFGPGTRLTVL.

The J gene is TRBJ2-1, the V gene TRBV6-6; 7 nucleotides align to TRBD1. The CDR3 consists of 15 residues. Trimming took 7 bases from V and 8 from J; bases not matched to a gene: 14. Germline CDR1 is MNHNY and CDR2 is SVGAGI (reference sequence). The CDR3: CASTKGPRGMDEQFF. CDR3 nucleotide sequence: TGTGCCAGCACCAAGGGACCCAGGGGGATGGATGAGCAGTTCTTC.

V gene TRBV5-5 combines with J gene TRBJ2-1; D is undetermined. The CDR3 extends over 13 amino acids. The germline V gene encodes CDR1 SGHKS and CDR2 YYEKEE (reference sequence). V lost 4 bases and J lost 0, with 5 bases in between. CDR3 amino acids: CASSSNSYNEQFF. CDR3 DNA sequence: TGTGCCAGCAGCAGCAACTCCTACAATGAGCAGTTCTTC.

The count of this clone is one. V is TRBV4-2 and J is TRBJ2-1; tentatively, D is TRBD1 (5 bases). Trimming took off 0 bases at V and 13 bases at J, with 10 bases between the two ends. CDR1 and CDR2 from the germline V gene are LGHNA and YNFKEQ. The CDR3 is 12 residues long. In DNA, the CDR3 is TGTGCCAGCAGCCAAGAAGGGGCCATCCAGTTCTTC. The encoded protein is CASSQEGAIQFF.

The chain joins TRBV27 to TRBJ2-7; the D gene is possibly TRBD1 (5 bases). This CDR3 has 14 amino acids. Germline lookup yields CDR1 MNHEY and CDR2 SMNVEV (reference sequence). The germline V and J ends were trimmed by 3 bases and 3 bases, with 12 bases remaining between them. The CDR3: CASSLYQGNYEQYF. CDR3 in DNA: TGTGCCAGCAGTTTGTACCAGGGAAACTACGAGCAGTACTTC.

The CDR3 nucleotides read TGCAGCGTTTACACGCCGGGACAGTTCACAGATACGCAGTATTTT. It codes for CSVYTPGQFTDTQYF. This chain connects TRBV29-1 to TRBJ2-3, with TRBD1 matching 7 bases. Trimming removed 5 bases from V and 2 bases from J; junction bases left unmatched: 10. Germline values: CDR1 SQVTM, CDR2 ANQGSEA. The CDR3 contains 15 residues.

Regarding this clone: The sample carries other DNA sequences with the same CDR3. CDR3: CASRDRGYEQYF. The CDR3 coding sequence is TGTGCCAGCCGGGACAGGGGGTACGAGCAGTACTTC. The chain has TRBV6-1 and TRBJ2-7; TRBD1 aligns across 11 bases. Losses at the gene ends were 8 bases for V and 4 bases for J; bases not matched to a gene: 1. The CDR3 length is 12 residues. Germline CDR1 reads MNHNS; CDR2 reads SASEGT.

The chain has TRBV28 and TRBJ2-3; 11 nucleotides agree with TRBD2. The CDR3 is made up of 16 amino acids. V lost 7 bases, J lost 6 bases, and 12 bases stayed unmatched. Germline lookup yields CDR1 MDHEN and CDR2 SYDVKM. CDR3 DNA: TGTGCCAGCAAGTATACAAGACTAGCGGGGAGGGATACGCAGTATTTT. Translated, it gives CASKYTRLAGRDTQYF. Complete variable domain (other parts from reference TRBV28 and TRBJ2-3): DVKVTQSSRYLVKRTGEKVFLECVQDMDHENMFWYRQDPGLGLRLIYFSYDVKMKEKGDIPEGYSVSREKKERFSLILESASTNQTSMYLCASKYTRLAGRDTQYFGPGTRLTVL.